This TCR beta chain was identified during a study of blood T cell repertoires in COVID-19. Across the study: The United States, Italy and Spain supplied acute and convalescent COVID-19 samples.

The method was immunoSEQ multiplex PCR; TCRdb's version includes in-frame clones alone and lacks a portion of them. The sample has approximately 430,000 clones; just over 85% are singletons. Germline V gene lookup returns CDR1 KGHSH and CDR2 LQKENI. Losses at the gene ends were 5 bases for V and 9 bases for J; bases not matched to a gene: 10. The CDR3 has 15 residues. The V call is TRBV18, the J call TRBJ2-1; 10 bases fit TRBD2. This sequence originates from a woman in her thirties with active or convalescent COVID-19. Sequenced material: peripheral blood. The CDR3 loop reads CASSLPGTSGTEQFF. The CDR3 region has the DNA TGTGCCAGCTCATTACCCGGCACTAGCGGGACTGAGCAGTTCTTC.